The rows below give T cell receptor beta chains drawn from one sample of a study of regulatory T cells in long-lasting Graves disease. A single record per CDR3 protein comes from TCRdb applying MiXCR to the multiplex PCR reads. Of hundreds of thousands of distinct CDR3 sequences listed, roughly 16% are singletons. The same data also contributed to another study, on T cells in Graves' hyperthyroidism and ophthalmopathy.

The specimen was peripheral blood mononuclear cells (PBMCs), collected at new diagnosis, from a patient treated with antithyroid drugs. These receptors came from a woman between 25 and 40 years old with Graves disease. Both conserved end residues are part of each CDR3. The D gene is left open where the match is weak. A row's size may be missing; if present it is once, few, many or a size class.

J	V	size	D	CDR3	DNA
TRBJ1-1	TRBV19	NA	TRBD1	CASSVKTGVNTEAFF	TGTGCCAGTAGTGTAAAAACAGGGGTGAACACTGAAGCTTTCTTT
TRBJ2-1	TRBV27	few	TRBD2	CASSPDTSGKSSYNEQFF	TGTGCCAGCAGTCCAGACACTAGCGGGAAGAGCTCCTACAATGAGCAGTTCTTC
TRBJ1-1	TRBV5-1	few	NA	CASSSQTSNTEAFF	TGCGCCAGCAGCTCCCAAACCTCGAACACTGAAGCTTTCTTT
TRBJ2-3	TRBV2	many	NA	CASSEGPTQYF	TGTGCCAGCAGTGAAGGTCCTACGCAGTATTTT
TRBJ2-1	TRBV2	many	NA	CASSEGGDLNEQFF	TGTGCCAGCAGTGAAGGCGGGGATTTAAATGAGCAGTTCTTC
TRBJ2-1	TRBV7-9	few	NA	CASSSLTSPDRYYNEQFF	TGTGCCAGCAGCTCCCTTACTTCCCCCGACCGATATTACAATGAGCAGTTCTTC
TRBJ2-7	TRBV12-3/TRBV12-4	few	TRBD2	CASSFFYIPTREDSYNEQYF	TGTGCCAGCAGTTTTTTTTACATCCCTACCCGGGAGGACTCCTACAATGAGCAGTACTTC
TRBJ2-2	TRBV6-1	NA	NA	CASRKRVAGELFF	TGTGCCAGCAGAAAGAGGGTAGCCGGGGAGCTGTTTTTT
TRBJ2-5	TRBV6-1	NA	TRBD1	CASSVGGTGDQETQYF	TGTGCCAGCAGTGTAGGCGGGACAGGGGACCAAGAGACCCAGTACTTC
TRBJ2-7	TRBV7-2	few	NA	CASSLESGGLHEQYF	TGTGCCAGCAGCTTAGAGTCCGGGGGACTGCACGAGCAGTACTTC
TRBJ1-1	TRBV3-1	few	NA	CASSQVETEAFF	TGTGCCAGCAGCCAAGTCGAAACTGAAGCTTTCTTT
TRBJ2-1	TRBV24-1	NA	NA	CATSSSGWYNEQFF	TGTGCCACCAGTTCCTCTGGGTGGTACAATGAGCAGTTCTTC
TRBJ2-1	TRBV12-3/TRBV12-4	many	TRBD2	CASRSLAVYNEQFF	TGTGCCAGCAGAAGTCTAGCGGTATACAATGAGCAGTTCTTC
TRBJ2-2	TRBV12-3/TRBV12-4	many	NA	CASSPWTGRAPGELFF	TGTGCCAGCAGTCCGTGGACTGGAAGAGCACCCGGGGAGCTGTTTTTT
TRBJ2-7	TRBV2	few	TRBD1	CASSSQGGFVEQYF	TGTGCCAGCAGCTCACAGGGGGGTTTTGTCGAGCAGTACTTC
TRBJ1-5	TRBV28	many	TRBD1	CASSPRQGASIQPQHF	TGTGCCAGCAGTCCCCGACAGGGGGCTAGTATTCAGCCCCAGCATTTT
TRBJ2-1	TRBV28	NA	TRBD2	CASSPRWGQRVAGGNNEQFF	TGTGCCAGCAGTCCCCGGTGGGGACAGAGAGTAGCGGGAGGAAACAATGAGCAGTTCTTC
TRBJ1-3	TRBV5-1	few	NA	CASSLPEDVPSDTIYF	TGCGCCAGCAGCTTGCCGGAGGACGTGCCGTCGGACACCATATATTTT
TRBJ2-1	TRBV20-1	NA	TRBD2	CSAPPASGSRSYNEQSF	TGCAGTGCCCCCCCGGCTAGCGGGAGCCGCTCCTACAATGAGCAGTCCTTC
TRBJ1-1	TRBV6-1	NA	NA	CASSPGTYTEAFF	TGTGCCAGCAGCCCAGGCACGTACACTGAAGCTTTCTTT
TRBJ1-4	TRBV7-2	NA	NA	CASSFSVAGEKLFF	TGTGCCAGCAGCTTCTCGGTCGCTGGGGAAAAACTGTTTTTT
TRBJ2-7	TRBV5-1	few	TRBD1	CASSFGQGGDEQYF	TGCGCCAGCAGCTTCGGACAGGGGGGCGACGAGCAGTACTTC
TRBJ2-1	TRBV6-2/TRBV6-3	NA	NA	CASSEAGVANNEQFF	TGTGCCAGCAGTGAAGCCGGGGTGGCCAACAATGAGCAGTTCTTC
TRBJ2-1	TRBV20-1	NA	NA	CSARVSSGESYNEQFF	TGCAGTGCTAGAGTTTCGTCGGGAGAGTCCTACAATGAGCAGTTCTTC
TRBJ2-5	TRBV28	many	TRBD1	CASSPQGEETQYF	TGTGCCAGCAGCCCACAGGGGGAAGAGACCCAGTACTTC
TRBJ1-1	TRBV20-1	many	NA	CSARGEGTEAFF	TGCAGTGCGCGGGGGGAGGGAACTGAAGCTTTCTTT